This is a list of T cell receptor beta chains from one sample in a study of cytomegalovirus exposure and HLA in healthy donors. Profiling relied on immunoSEQ multiplex PCR, and the TCRdb table lists in-frame clones only, not all of them. The repertoire consists of about 160,000 clones, with around 78% occurring once and the leading ten covering around 3.1%. Sequencing used PBMCs. These receptors were obtained from a woman in her 40s in good health and CMV-seronegative. CDR3s leave out the opening cysteine and the closing phenylalanine or tryptophan. D genes are given only for firm matches.

TRBV11-2	TRBJ1-2	-	ASSGHAGAYGYT
TRBV7-9	-	-	ASSSLRAQSYEQY
TRBV4-2	TRBJ2-1	TRBD2	ASSQDPNGGAGNEQF
TRBV5-1	TRBJ2-7	-	ASSLQIESDEQY
TRBV7-9	TRBJ1-1	-	ASSSGGATEAF
TRBV7-2	TRBJ2-5	-	ASSSLGLAGETQY
TRBV5-1	TRBJ2-3	-	ASSLGVRQPSTDTQY
TRBV7-9	TRBJ2-5	TRBD2	ASSSWGLAGVKETQY
TRBV28	TRBJ1-4	-	ASSSGGGNEKLF
TRBV2	TRBJ1-3	-	ASSGNRPGQSSGSTIY
TRBV4-1	TRBJ2-7	-	ASSQDPRASSYEQY
TRBV9	TRBJ2-1	TRBD2	ASSAQGLAGEYNEQF
TRBV5-1	TRBJ1-3	-	ASSWGESSGNTIY
TRBV7-6	TRBJ2-7	TRBD1	ASSLEGAQLEQY
TRBV19	TRBJ1-4	-	ASRTGNVDEKLF
TRBV7-9	TRBJ1-6	-	SSSSGQGFYNSPLH
TRBV28	TRBJ1-2	-	ASSLERGGYT
TRBV2	TRBJ2-3	TRBD1	ASTQDRRYTDTQY